Below, 20 T cell receptor beta chains from the same sample are listed, as sequenced in a study of T cell changes during pregnancy in multiple sclerosis. The table came from immunoSEQ multiplex PCR; TCRdb's copy has only in-frame clones and leaves some out. The table includes 85,000 to 100,000 clones, approximately 92% detected once. Source: peripheral blood, taken in the first trimester of pregnancy. The receptors shown here come from a female donor with multiple sclerosis, enrolled in a pregnancy study.

Written as DNA, the CDR3 is TGTGCCAGCAGCTCGCTAGCGGGACTATACACAGATACGCAGTATTTT. Amino acid sequence: CASSSLAGLYTDTQYF. V is TRBV13 and J is TRBJ2-3; 9 bases line up with TRBD2. Germline CDR1 reads PRHDT; CDR2 reads FYEKMQ (reference sequence). Losses at the gene ends were 4 bases for V and 2 bases for J; bases not matched to a gene: 7. The CDR3 consists of 16 residues.

The V gene is TRBV12-5, the J gene TRBJ2-1; D unresolved. The germline V gene has CDR1 LGHNT and CDR2 FRNRAP. V shed 0 bases and J shed 4 bases, with 10 bases lying between them. The CDR3 contains 15 residues. The CDR3 spells CASGLVLAGYNEQFF. The CDR3 DNA follows: TGTGCTAGTGGTTTGGTACTGGCCGGGTACAATGAGCAGTTCTTC.

The chain employs TRBV28 and TRBJ2-2; D is unclear. The V and J ends lost 4 bases and 6 bases respectively, with 6 bases between them. There are 12 residues in the CDR3. The germline CDR1 and CDR2 sequences are MDHEN and SYDVKM. CDR3 DNA sequence: TGTGCCAGCAGTTCTTTCGCCGGGGAGCTGTTTTTT. Protein sequence: CASSSFAGELFF.

V is TRBV4-2 and J is TRBJ1-5; TRBD1 agrees at 10 bases. The CDR3 has 19 amino acids. Trimming took 0 bases from V and 0 from J; bases not matched to a gene: 8. Germline CDR1 and CDR2: LGHNA and YNFKEQ. The CDR3 DNA sequence: TGTGCCAGCAGCCAAGATCCGAGGACAGGGGGATATAGCAATCAGCCCCAGCATTTT. Its protein product is CASSQDPRTGGYSNQPQHF.

The chain recombines TRBV7-8 with TRBJ2-1; 9 positions match TRBD1. CDR1 SGHVS and CDR2 FQNEAQ come from the germline V gene. The trim removed 5 bases at V and 5 bases at J, leaving 7 bases unmatched. This CDR3 contains 15 residues. CDR3 coding DNA: TGTGCCAGCAGCACGCGACAGGGGGGAGACAATGAGCAGTTCTTC. Amino acid sequence: CASSTRQGGDNEQFF.

This clone appeared a few times. Written as DNA, the CDR3 is TGTGCCAGTAGTCCCCGCCGGGGTAGCGGGAGGGCCCGAACCGGGGAGCTGTTTTTT. The encoded protein is CASSPRRGSGRARTGELFF. This sequence joins TRBV19 and TRBJ2-2; 11 bases match TRBD2. J was trimmed by 5 bases and V by 5 bases; bases with no gene match: 16. Germline V lookup: CDR1 LNHDA, CDR2 SQIVND (reference sequence). The CDR3 consists of 19 residues.

CDR3 amino acids: CAISESGSAAYEQYF. For the CDR3, the DNA is TGTGCCATCAGTGAATCGGGGTCGGCAGCCTACGAGCAGTACTTC. The V call is TRBV10-3, the J call TRBJ2-7, with a weak D call TRBD2 (5 bases). The CDR3 is made up of 15 amino acids. The germline V gene encodes CDR1 ENHRY and CDR2 SYGVKD. V was cut by 3 bases and J by 2 bases, with 14 bases left in between.

This chain uses TRBV2 with TRBJ1-1; D not resolved. V lost 3 bases and J 3 bases, leaving 8 bases between the germline ends. CDR3 length: 13 amino acids. From germline, CDR1 is SNHLY and CDR2 FYNNEI. CDR3: CASSDVSDTEAFF. CDR3 DNA: TGTGCCAGCAGTGACGTTTCGGACACTGAAGCTTTCTTT.

The chain uses TRBV18 and TRBJ2-1, with D perhaps TRBD1 (6 bases). CDR3 length: 14 residues. V was shortened by 3 bases and J by 4 bases, with 10 bases between the two germline ends. The germline CDR1 and CDR2 sequences are KGHSH and LQKENI. In nucleotides, the CDR3 is TGTGCCAGCTCACCCGGAACAGGGTACAATGAGCAGTTCTTC. This translates into CASSPGTGYNEQFF. The variable domain in full, with the rest retrieved from reference TRBV18 and TRBJ2-1, is NAGVMQNPRHLVRRRGQEARLRCSPMKGHSHVYWYRQLPEEGLKFMVYLQKENIIDESGMPKERFSAEFPKEGPSILRIQQVVRGDSAAYFCASSPGTGYNEQFFGPGTRLTVL.

The rearrangement uses TRBV13 and TRBJ2-7; D uncertain. Germline CDR1 PRHDT, CDR2 FYEKMQ (reference sequence). The CDR3 consists of 16 residues. The ends were cut back, 1 base at V and 0 bases at J, with 13 bases in the middle. CDR3 coding DNA: TGTGCCAGCAGCTTAGCGCCAAGAGGAAGCTCCTACGAGCAGTACTTC. Protein: CASSLAPRGSSYEQYF.

The chain employs TRBV2 and TRBJ1-1; TRBD1 might be the D (6 bases). From germline, CDR1 is SNHLY and CDR2 FYNNEI. This CDR3 contains 13 residues. Trimming left V 7 bases short and J 2 bases short, with 11 bases between. Here the CDR3 reads CASILQGNTEAFF. In DNA form, the CDR3 reads TGTGCCAGCATACTACAGGGTAACACTGAAGCTTTCTTT.

V and J are TRBV6-4 and TRBJ2-1; 8 bases are shared with TRBD1. The CDR3 runs 15 residues. Germline trimming cut 8 bases from V and 1 base from J; bases unmatched to any gene: 7. Germline V gene lookup returns CDR1 MRHNA and CDR2 SNTAGT. The CDR3 DNA follows: TGTGCCAGCGGTCATCGACAGGGGTCCTACAATGAGCAGTTCTTC. Its translation: CASGHRQGSYNEQFF.

The gene calls are TRBV5-1 and TRBJ2-3; 8 positions agree with TRBD2. The CDR3 spans 13 residues. CDR1 and CDR2 from the germline V gene are SGHRS and YFSETQ. V lost 5 bases and J lost 4; bases outside the gene matches: 3. DNA of the CDR3: TGCGCCAGCAGGAGCGGGAGAGCAGATACGCAGTATTTT. Residues: CASRSGRADTQYF.

The chain couples TRBV7-5 to TRBJ2-1; TRBD1 reflects the table's D call only, with no check against the DNA. TRBV7-5 constitutes a pseudogene. The CDR3 has 15 amino acids. CDR3: CVRSTQGAKWDEQFF. The CDR3 region has the DNA TGTGTCAGAAGCACCCAGGGGGCAAAATGGGATGAGCAGTTCTTC.

V gene TRBV10-3 combines with J gene TRBJ2-7; possibly TRBD2 for D (5 bases). CDR3 length: 14 residues. The germline V and J ends were trimmed by 2 bases and 4 bases, with 12 bases remaining between them. CDR1 is ENHRY, CDR2 SYGVKD, per germline. CDR3 amino acids: CAISESGIGYEQYF. For the CDR3, the DNA is TGTGCCATCAGTGAGAGCGGAATCGGGTACGAGCAGTACTTC.

This chain joins TRBV5-4 and TRBJ2-7; 7 bases are shared with TRBD2. Germline V gene data show CDR1 as SGHNT and CDR2 as YYREEE (reference sequence). J gave up 0 bases and V 3 bases, and 6 bases lay outside the gene matches. CDR3 length: 15 residues. The CDR3 coding sequence is TGTGCCAGCAGCTCAGCCGGGGACTACTCCTACGAGCAGTACTTC. It yields the protein CASSSAGDYSYEQYF.

The chain links TRBV6-5 to TRBJ2-2; a weak D match, TRBD1 (6 bases). The length of the CDR3 is 14 residues. Germline V gene data show CDR1 as MNHEY and CDR2 as SVGAGI. V lost 5 bases, J lost 6 bases, and 13 bases lay in between. CDR3 coding DNA: TGTGCCAGCAGTACACCACAGGGTGCCGGGGAGCTGTTTTTT. Translation: CASSTPQGAGELFF.

Worth noting for this clone: This CDR3 is also generated by other DNA sequences in the sample. The chain carries TRBV5-1 and TRBJ2-3, with D possibly matching TRBD2 (6 bases). This CDR3 has 14 residues. Trimming took 4 bases from V and 1 from J, leaving 10 bases between them. CDR1 is SGHRS and CDR2 is YFSETQ in the germline V gene. CDR3 DNA sequence: TGCGCCAGCAGCCGGGACTCAGGCACAGATACGCAGTATTTT. Translating it yields CASSRDSGTDTQYF.

This chain connects TRBV4-2 to TRBJ2-1; 12 bases are a match to TRBD2. This CDR3 has 15 residues. Germline V gene sequence: CDR1 LGHNA, CDR2 YNFKEQ. J lost 8 bases, V lost 2 bases, and 4 bases had no gene match. In nucleotides, the CDR3 is TGTGCCAGCAGCCAAACGACTAGCGGGAGCTATGAGCAGTTCTTC. Protein product: CASSQTTSGSYEQFF.

The rearrangement uses TRBV5-4 and TRBJ2-5; D is uncertain. With 1 base removed from V and 2 bases from J, the gap between germline ends came to 6 bases. This CDR3 spans 13 amino acids. Germline loops: CDR1 SGHNT, CDR2 YYREEE (reference sequence). Here the CDR3 reads CASSLIVQETQYF. CDR3 coding DNA: TGTGCCAGCAGCTTGATAGTACAAGAGACCCAGTACTTC.